This record looks at one TCR beta chain sequence and its context. The antigen it binds to is not known. Per-base qualities were not stored, and no clone one base away is much larger. The record originates from a study of blood T cell repertoires in COVID-19 (dated by TCRdb to 2020 to 2022). For the wider study: Samples covering the acute and convalescent phases of COVID-19 were provided by collaborators in the United States, Italy and Spain. The material from the prospective study consisted of cDNA or gDNA derived from T cells, B-cell-depleted T cells, or PBMCs. Deeply sampled blood TCRbeta repertoires from subjects exposed to, actively infected with, or recovered from COVID-19 were included in the dataset. The repertoires were released in a freely available public database intended as a resource for research on the immune response to SARS-CoV-2. The samples were drawn from two sources: the first 160 participants of the ongoing ImmuneRACE study, and 950 to 1,500 subjects contributed by 6 global collaborators. A de-identified subject ID, COVID-19 status, age in years and sex were almost always included in the sample metadata. Where HLA class I and class II types were available, the types were taken from metadata supplied by the sample provider, not from assay-based typing. Paper-wide results and their limitations: The amount of clinical and demographic metadata varied by source and participant and was provided uncurated.

Each collaborating institution followed its own protocols to collect whole blood in K2EDTA tubes. For TCRbeta analysis, collaborator samples were shipped as frozen whole blood, as isolated PBMCs, or as DNA extracted from either sample type. TCRbeta CDR3 regions were amplified from genomic DNA by means of the immunoSEQ Assay, a bias-controlled multiplex PCR. The paper's data handling went like this. Within the assay, amplification of reference gene primers was used to estimate how many nucleated cells each sample contained. To quantify the absolute abundance of each unique TCRbeta CDR3 rearrangement, sequence reads were collapsed and filtered. For each sample, productive Simpson clonality was calculated as the square root of Simpson's diversity index over productive rearrangements. TCRdb limited this immuneACCESS table to in-frame rearrangements with V and J called. A share of clones is missing; checked studies link under half to unresolved V genes, and the rest is unexplained. That table is the source of V, J and clone size, and D and trimming were worked out from the DNA. This sample gives 180,000 or so clones in total; about nine tenths of them show up just once. Clones ranked in the top ten supply less than 3.5% of the sample.

There are 14 amino acids in the CDR3, from cysteine to phenylalanine inclusive. Only the CDR3 part of the read is kept: 42 bases, read in frame from the first base. The junction shows trimming of 5 bases on V and 6 bases on J, and the gene matches do not reach 4 bases of it. According to the germline V gene (reference sequence), CDR1 reads MNHNY and CDR2 reads SVGAGI. The sequence was collected from a man in his sixties or seventies with acute or convalescent COVID-19. Input material: peripheral blood. The rearrangement combines TRBV6-6 with TRBJ2-1, and 10 junction bases match TRBD1. The CDR3 protein is CASSTGQGTNEQFF. The DNA sequence follows: TGTGCCAGCAGTACGGGACAGGGGACCAATGAGCAGTTCTTC.